One and the same sample provided the 31 T cell receptor beta chains below, sequenced in a study of shared clonotypes between healthy human individuals. TCRdb's copy holds only in-frame clones and misses some; the assay was immunoSEQ multiplex PCR. This sample has about a million clones, with 70% to 85% found just once. Material: memory CD4+ T cells from PBMCs. Documented subset: CD45RA-negative fraction. Receptors originate from a man aged 18 to 29 in good health. Some clones in this sample may be carry-over from other donors' samples.

This clone was seen only a few times. The sample holds other DNA sequences that translate to the same CDR3. This chain joins TRBV7-2 and TRBJ1-2, with D uncertain. The CDR3 covers 13 residues. Trimming took 1 base from V and 4 from J, leaving 7 bases between them. CDR1 is SGHTA, CDR2 FQGNSA, per germline. CDR3: CASSLGTSYGYTF. CDR3 nucleotide sequence: TGTGCCAGCAGCTTAGGCACCTCCTATGGCTACACCTTC.

V usage is TRBV7-8 and J usage is TRBJ2-2; 8 bases map to TRBD2. V shed 2 bases and J 0 bases; nucleotides not matched to a gene: 11. The CDR3 covers 19 residues. Germline V gene data show CDR1 as SGHVS and CDR2 as FQNEAQ. The CDR3 region has the DNA TGTGCCAGCAGCTTATTCATTATCCCTAGCGGGTCGAACACCGGGGAGCTGTTTTTT. Protein: CASSLFIIPSGSNTGELFF.

This clone was seen just once. The chain links TRBV4-1 to TRBJ1-2; the match to TRBD1 covers 9 bases. This CDR3 region has 15 residues. Trimming removed 0 bases from V and 9 bases from J; junction bases left unmatched: 8. Germline V lookup: CDR1 MGHRA, CDR2 YSYEKL. CDR3 DNA sequence: TGCGCCAGCAGCCAAGACCCGGGACAGGGCTTCAGCTACACCTTC. As protein: CASSQDPGQGFSYTF.

The DNA for the CDR3 is TGTGCCAGCATTTCCCTCTACAGTTTTAGTACCGGGGAGCTGTTTTTT. Its protein product is CASISLYSFSTGELFF. This sequence joins TRBV5-6 and TRBJ2-2; the D is unclear. Germline values: CDR1 SGHDT, CDR2 YYEEEE. V lost 6 bases, J lost 5 bases, and 20 bases lay in between. CDR3 size: 16 residues. Based on the CDR3 plus reference TRBV5-6 and TRBJ2-2, the full variable domain is DAGVTQSPTHLIKTRGQQVTLRCSPKSGHDTVSWYQQALGQGPQFIFQYYEEEERQRGNFPDRFSGHQFPNYSSELNVNALLLGDSALYLCASISLYSFSTGELFFGEGSRLTVL.

V is TRBV14 and J is TRBJ1-1; tentatively, D is TRBD1 (6 bases). The CDR3 has 15 residues. V gave up 0 bases and J gave up 4 bases, with 12 bases separating them. From germline, CDR1 is SGHDN and CDR2 FVKESK. The CDR3 reads CASSQDLTGSTEAFF. The CDR3 nucleotides are TGTGCCAGCAGCCAAGACCTTACAGGGAGCACTGAAGCTTTCTTT.

This sequence joins TRBV19 and TRBJ1-3; no clear D gene. Germline CDR1 LNHDA, CDR2 SQIVND (reference sequence). Trimming pared 8 bases from V and 0 bases from J, leaving 14 bases between. The CDR3 consists of 15 residues. The CDR3 loop reads CASGGIEVSGNTIYF. The CDR3 DNA reads as TGTGCCAGTGGCGGAATCGAAGTCTCTGGAAACACCATATATTTT.

CDR3 DNA: TGTGCCAGCAGTTTAGGGGACAGGGCTTTTAATCAGCCCCAGCATTTT. Protein: CASSLGDRAFNQPQHF. The rearrangement joins TRBV28 to TRBJ1-5; TRBD1 aligns across 9 bases. Trimming took 2 bases from V and 4 from J; bases not matched to a gene: 6. Looked up from germline, CDR1 is MDHEN and CDR2 is SYDVKM. The CDR3 covers 16 residues.

Concerning this clone itself: A clone one base away is much larger, so this may be a read error. The rearrangement links TRBV4-1 to TRBJ2-3; D gene ambiguous. The length of the CDR3 is 14 residues. The V gene's germline CDR1 is MGHRA and CDR2 YSYEKL. V lost 0 bases to trimming and J lost 2 bases, with 6 bases between them. In nucleotides, the CDR3 is TGCGCCAGCAGCCAAGATATCACCACAGATACGCAGTATTTT. Encoded protein: CASSQDITTDTQYF.

The J gene is TRBJ2-2, the V gene TRBV7-9, with 9 bases that match TRBD2. The CDR3 is 16 residues long. The J segment lost 0 bases and the V segment lost 5 bases, leaving 4 bases of the junction unmatched. The germline CDR1 and CDR2 sequences are SEHNR and FQNEAQ (reference sequence). The chain's CDR3 is CASSDLAGPNTGELFF. CDR3 DNA sequence: TGTGCCAGCAGCGACCTAGCGGGACCGAACACCGGGGAGCTGTTTTTT.

This clone was seen more than once but under ten times. This chain connects TRBV18 to TRBJ2-1; no firm D call. Germline CDR1 KGHSH, CDR2 LQKENI. This CDR3 has 15 amino acids. Trimming took 3 bases from V and 4 from J, leaving 13 bases between them. The CDR3 bases are TGTGCCAGCTCACCCGGACGGCAAAGATACAATGAGCAGTTCTTC. Protein: CASSPGRQRYNEQFF.

The genes are TRBV4-1 and TRBJ2-5; 10 bases line up with TRBD1. Trimming cost V 2 bases and J 1 base; bases outside gene matches: 7. The CDR3 spans 17 residues. The germline CDR1 and CDR2 sequences are MGHRA and YSYEKL. The CDR3 region is CASSQRDRGGGQETQYF. The DNA of the CDR3 is TGCGCCAGCAGCCAACGGGACAGGGGAGGAGGCCAAGAGACCCAGTACTTC.

V is TRBV12-5 and J is TRBJ1-5; a weak D match, TRBD1 (5 bases). Trimming removed 4 bases at V and 4 bases at J, with 23 bases between. The CDR3 runs 18 residues. Per germline, CDR1 LGHNT and CDR2 FRNRAP. The CDR3 DNA is TGTGCTAGTGGTTCACCCGTTGGGTCGGGGGTTTTAAATCAGCCCCAGCATTTT. Translating gives CASGSPVGSGVLNQPQHF. The variable domain in full, completed from reference TRBV12-5 and TRBJ1-5, reads DARVTQTPRHKVTEMGQEVTMRCQPILGHNTVFWYRQTMMQGLELLAYFRNRAPLDDSGMPKDRFSAEMPDATLATLKIQPSEPRDSAVYFCASGSPVGSGVLNQPQHFGDGTRLSIL.

This chain links TRBV30 with TRBJ1-1, with D perhaps TRBD1 (5 bases). Per the germline V gene, CDR1 is GTSNPN and CDR2 is SVGIG (reference sequence). The V gene lost 4 bases and the J gene lost 7 bases, with 10 bases spanning the gap. The CDR3 spans 11 residues. In DNA form, the CDR3 reads TGTGCCTGGACCTGGGGGGGTGAAGCTTTCTTT. It encodes CAWTWGGEAFF.

This clone was counted only a few times. The CDR3 region is CASSLPTSVETDTQYF. Here the CDR3 DNA reads TGCGCCAGCAGCTTGCCGACCAGCGTAGAAACAGATACGCAGTATTTT. This sequence joins TRBV5-1 and TRBJ2-3; D remains unclear. CDR3 size: 16 residues. Trimming cost V 1 base and J 3 bases, with 15 bases left between them. CDR1 and CDR2 from the germline V gene are SGHRS and YFSETQ.

This rearrangement joins TRBV30 to TRBJ1-4; tentatively, D is TRBD1 (5 bases). Germline CDR1 and CDR2: GTSNPN and SVGIG (reference sequence). The CDR3 loop spans 15 amino acids. V lost 2 bases and J lost 5, with 15 bases in between. The CDR3: CAWSFHRGRNEKLFF. CDR3 in DNA: TGTGCCTGGAGTTTTCATCGGGGACGGAATGAAAAACTGTTTTTT.

This clone appeared a few times. V usage is TRBV7-2 and J usage is TRBJ2-1; D ambiguous. Germline values: CDR1 SGHTA, CDR2 FQGNSA. This CDR3 comprises 16 residues. V was shortened by 0 bases and J by 9 bases, with 18 bases between the two germline ends. This CDR3 is CASSLASLLRGAEQFF. CDR3 DNA sequence: TGTGCCAGCAGCTTAGCGTCCTTACTCCGTGGCGCTGAGCAGTTCTTC. Filled out from reference TRBV7-2 and TRBJ2-1, the complete variable domain reads GAGVSQSPSNKVTEKGKDVELRCDPISGHTALYWYRQSLGQGLEFLIYFQGNSAPDKSGLPSDRFSAERTGGSVSTLTIQRTQQEDSAVYLCASSLASLLRGAEQFFGPGTRLTVL.

The chain joins TRBV11-2 to TRBJ2-7, with 10 bases aligning to TRBD1. This CDR3 has 16 amino acids. Per germline, CDR1 SGHAT and CDR2 FQNNGV. The ends lost 2 bases at V and 2 bases at J; junction bases unmatched: 6. The DNA for the CDR3 is TGTGCCAGCAGCTTACGTCGGACAGGGGGGGCCTACGAGCAGTACTTC. Amino acids: CASSLRRTGGAYEQYF. Full variable domain (missing parts from reference TRBV11-2 and TRBJ2-7): EAGVAQSPRYKIIEKRQSVAFWCNPISGHATLYWYQQILGQGPKLLIQFQNNGVVDDSQLPKDRFSAERLKGVDSTLKIQPAKLEDSAVYLCASSLRRTGGAYEQYFGPGTRLTVT.

This chain joins TRBV2 and TRBJ2-1; 11 bases fit TRBD2. Germline V gene sequence: CDR1 SNHLY, CDR2 FYNNEI. The V gene end was trimmed by 5 bases and the J gene end by 11 bases; junction bases not matched to a gene: 23. The CDR3 is 19 residues long. The CDR3 DNA is TGTGCCAGCAGTTCCGTAACAACCTGGACTAGCGGGTCTCAAACCAAGCAGTTCTTC. Translation: CASSSVTTWTSGSQTKQFF.

The chain links TRBV7-6 to TRBJ2-2; a weak D match, TRBD1 (5 bases). The V gene's germline CDR1 is SGHVS and CDR2 FNYEAQ. The length of the CDR3 is 19 residues. V was shortened by 2 bases and J by 5 bases, with 24 bases between the two germline ends. The CDR3 bases are TGTGCCAGCAGCTTAAATCGTATTTTTCGAAAAGGGGAAACCGGGGAGCTGTTTTTT. It codes for CASSLNRIFRKGETGELFF.

This clone came up once. V usage is TRBV2 and J usage is TRBJ1-2; D call uncertain. Per germline, CDR1 SNHLY and CDR2 FYNNEI. V lost 6 bases and J lost 7, with 12 bases in between. This CDR3 has 12 amino acids. The CDR3 DNA is TGTGCCAGCAGCCAGAAAGTGACTGGCTACACCTTC. The encoded protein is CASSQKVTGYTF.

The rearrangement joins TRBV10-3 to TRBJ2-1; TRBD2 matches at 10 bases. V was pared by 4 bases and J by 6 bases, with 6 bases of the junction left unmatched. The CDR3 runs 15 residues. The germline V gene encodes CDR1 ENHRY and CDR2 SYGVKD. The CDR3 reads CAISGLAGVPNEQFF. The CDR3 DNA is TGTGCCATCAGTGGGCTAGCGGGAGTCCCCAATGAGCAGTTCTTC.

The chain is built from TRBV28 and TRBJ1-2; 8 nucleotides agree with TRBD1. This CDR3 contains 14 residues. The V and J ends lost 7 bases and 4 bases, in that order; junction bases with no gene match: 8. The germline V gene encodes CDR1 MDHEN and CDR2 SYDVKM. The CDR3, as DNA: TGTGCCAGCAAAGAAGACAGGGGAAGCTATGGCTACACCTTC. Amino acids: CASKEDRGSYGYTF.

This chain connects TRBV11-3 to TRBJ2-3; weak D call: TRBD2 (5 bases). CDR1 is SGHNT and CDR2 is YENEEA in the germline V gene. V lost 5 bases, J lost 6 bases, and 9 bases lay in between. CDR3 length: 12 amino acids. The chain's CDR3 is CASSPTGDTQYF. The DNA of the CDR3 is TGTGCCAGCAGCCCTACGGGGGATACGCAGTATTTT.

The CDR3 bases are TGTGCCAGCAGCGGAGACCCTCTCTCCGGGGAGCTGTTTTTT. Amino acids: CASSGDPLSGELFF. V and J are TRBV11-3 and TRBJ2-2; unclear D gene. CDR1 is SGHNT, CDR2 YENEEA, per germline. V lost 5 bases and J 6 bases, leaving 13 bases between the germline ends. The CDR3 has 14 amino acids.

This chain joins TRBV28 and TRBJ2-1, with 13 bases lining up with TRBD2. J was trimmed by 7 bases and V by 4 bases; bases with no gene match: 13. Germline CDR1 MDHEN, CDR2 SYDVKM. This CDR3 is built from 18 residues. The DNA of the CDR3 is TGTGCCAGCAGTTCCCCCGGACTAGCGGGAGTTTTCGGGAATGAGCAGTTCTTC. This gives the protein CASSSPGLAGVFGNEQFF.

This clone turned up a few times. V gene TRBV5-4 combines with J gene TRBJ2-1, with 11 bases lining up with TRBD2. Germline V CDR1 and CDR2: SGHNT, YYREEE (reference sequence). The CDR3 sequence is 16 residues long. V lost 4 bases, J lost 1 base, and 4 bases stayed unmatched. This CDR3 is CASSRLAGLSYNEQFF. CDR3 in DNA: TGTGCCAGCAGCCGACTAGCGGGGTTGTCCTACAATGAGCAGTTCTTC.

The gene calls are TRBV14 and TRBJ1-2, with 9 bases matching TRBD1. Germline V gene sequence: CDR1 SGHDN, CDR2 FVKESK. The V gene end was trimmed by 3 bases and the J gene end by 8 bases; junction bases not matched to a gene: 7. This CDR3 region has 14 residues. CDR3 nucleotides: TGTGCCAGCAGCCAGGACAGGGGCCGGGAGGGCTACACCTTC. It codes for CASSQDRGREGYTF.

Only a few counts were recorded for this clone. The chain has TRBV11-3 and TRBJ2-1; D not resolved. The CDR3 has 14 amino acids. Germline CDR1 is SGHNT and CDR2 is YENEEA. Trimming stripped 4 bases from V and 7 bases from J, with 14 bases between. The CDR3 DNA reads as TGTGCCAGCAGCTCAGACCCCCTAGGTAATGAGCAGTTCTTC. Translating it yields CASSSDPLGNEQFF. The whole variable domain, remainder taken from reference TRBV11-3 and TRBJ2-1, is EAGVVQSPRYKIIEKKQPVAFWCNPISGHNTLYWYLQNLGQGPELLIRYENEEAVDDSQLPKDRFSAERLKGVDSTLKIQPAELGDSAVYLCASSSDPLGNEQFFGPGTRLTVL.

The chain links TRBV5-1 to TRBJ1-1; D may be TRBD1 (6 bases). The V gene lost 2 bases and the J gene lost 4 bases, with 12 bases spanning the gap. The CDR3 has 14 residues. The germline V gene encodes CDR1 SGHRS and CDR2 YFSETQ. CDR3 sequence: CASSFFRGSTEAFF. The CDR3 DNA reads as TGCGCCAGCAGCTTTTTCAGGGGTTCCACTGAAGCTTTCTTT.

The rearrangement links TRBV9 to TRBJ2-1, with TRBD1 as a possible D gene (5 bases). Between the trimmed V and J ends, which lost 0 bases and 0 bases, there was a span of 10 bases. This CDR3 contains 16 residues. Germline V gene sequence: CDR1 SGDLS, CDR2 YYNGEE. CDR3 coding DNA: TGTGCCAGCAGCGTAGTCGACAGTAGCTCCTACAATGAGCAGTTCTTC. Its protein is CASSVVDSSSYNEQFF.

This clone appeared a few times. The genes are TRBV29-1 and TRBJ1-2; D is perhaps TRBD1 (5 bases). The CDR3 is 14 amino acids. Germline values: CDR1 SQVTM, CDR2 ANQGSEA. V was trimmed by 3 bases and J by 2 bases, leaving 13 bases between them. CDR3 bases: TGCAGCGTTGAGGGGCAGGCCTCAAACTATGGCTACACCTTC. Amino acids: CSVEGQASNYGYTF.